These T cell receptor beta chains were read from a single sample in a study of blood T cells in healthy people across ages. TCRdb passed the 5' RACE reads through MiXCR, listing each CDR3 protein once. Of 850,000 to 950,000 distinct CDR3 sequences listed, less than 35% were seen once; the top ten hold 17%. The sample was blood. All receptors derive from a woman older than 75 in good health. The CDR3 runs from the conserved cysteine through the conserved F or W. The D gene is left open where the match is weak. The size entry is marked missing in some rows and otherwise reads once, few, many or a size class.

j_gene | abundance | v_gene | d_gene | CDR3nt | CDR3aa
TRBJ2-5 | many | TRBV5-1 | TRBD1 | TGCGCCAGCAGCTTGCCCCAGGGGGCAGGTATGGGGCGGACCCAGTACTTC | CASSLPQGAGMGRTQYF
TRBJ1-1 | - | TRBV7-9 | - | TGTGCCAGCAGCCCAGATTACACTGAAGCTTTCTTT | CASSPDYTEAFF
TRBJ1-2 | - | TRBV5-1 | - | TGCGCCAGCAGCGAGTCTATGCGGGGCTACACCTTC | CASSESMRGYTF
TRBJ1-1 | few | TRBV6-5 | - | TGTGCCAGCAGTTACTCGGCGGGGGGGAGGAACACTGAAGCTTTCTTT | CASSYSAGGRNTEAFF
TRBJ1-1 | - | TRBV3-1 | - | TGTGCCAGCAGCCAAGTTAGTACAGGGAACGGTGAAGCTTTCTTT | CASSQVSTGNGEAFF
TRBJ2-3 | many | TRBV4-3 | - | TGCGCCAGCAGCCAAGACTCCGGACAGACCAGCACAGATACGCAGTATTTT | CASSQDSGQTSTDTQYF
TRBJ1-1 | few | TRBV6-1 | TRBD1 | TGTGCCAGCAGGACCGGACAGGGGAGCACTGAAGCTTTCTTT | CASRTGQGSTEAFF
TRBJ1-1 | - | TRBV5-1 | TRBD1 | TGCGCCAGCAGCCTCGGGACAGGGGCTGAAGCTTTCTTT | CASSLGTGAEAFF
TRBJ1-1 | few | TRBV9 | TRBD1 | TGTGCCAGCAGCCCTCGGACAGGCGCTCCGAACACTGAAGCTTTCTTT | CASSPRTGAPNTEAFF
TRBJ1-1 | many | TRBV12-3/TRBV12-4 | TRBD1 | TGTGCCAGCAGTATCGGACAGGTTGCGGGAGCTTTCTTT | CASSIGQVAGAFF
TRBJ1-1 | - | TRBV10-3 | - | TGTGCCAGCGGGACACAGAACACTGAAGCTTTCTTT | CASGTQNTEAFF
TRBJ2-5 | many | TRBV10-1 | - | TGCGCCAGCAGTGAGTCGCCGGGGACCCAGTACTTC | CASSESPGTQYF
TRBJ2-7 | - | TRBV12-3/TRBV12-4 | - | TGTGCCAGCAGTGCCGTTAAGGGGGTTGGCGAGCAGTACTTC | CASSAVKGVGEQYF
TRBJ2-1 | many | TRBV10-3 | TRBD2 | TGTGCCATCAGTGAGACGGCGGGAGGCAATGAGCAGTTCTTC | CAISETAGGNEQFF
TRBJ2-3 | many | TRBV9 | TRBD2 | TGTGCCAGCAGCGTAATGGGGGGGACCGGGGCCCCAGATACGCAGTATTTT | CASSVMGGTGAPDTQYF
TRBJ2-3 | many | TRBV29-1 | TRBD1 | TGCAGCGTGGGGGACAGGGGAACAGATACGCAGTATTTT | CSVGDRGTDTQYF
TRBJ2-3 | many | TRBV6-6 | - | TGTGCCAGCAGTTACCAAGTAACAGATACGCAGTATTTT | CASSYQVTDTQYF
TRBJ1-1 | - | TRBV6-6 | TRBD1 | TGTGCCAGCAGGGACAGGGGAAGCACTGAAGCTTTCTTT | CASRDRGSTEAFF
TRBJ1-1 | - | TRBV20-1 | - | TGCAGTGTCAGAAGGGCCAACGAAGCTTTCTTT | CSVRRANEAFF
TRBJ1-5 | - | TRBV7-2 | - | TGTGCCAGCAGCTTAGCCTTAGGGGGGAATCAGCCCCAGCATTTT | CASSLALGGNQPQHF
TRBJ1-2 | many | TRBV20-1 | - | TGCAGTGCTAGGGGGCATGGCGATGGCTACACCTTC | CSARGHGDGYTF
TRBJ2-5 | - | TRBV20-1 | TRBD1 | TGCAGTGCTAGAGATCTATACAGGGGCATCGAGACCCAGTACTTC | CSARDLYRGIETQYF